This T cell receptor beta chain came from a study of shared clonotypes between healthy human individuals. A CD45RA+ naive subset and a CD45RA-negative memory subset were split from CD4+ cells. V was clipped by 4 bases and J by 0 bases; unmatched bases: 7. Germline V gives CDR1 MNHNS, CDR2 SASEGT. This CDR3 has 16 residues. The data were produced by immunoSEQ multiplex PCR, yet TCRdb's version contains in-frame clones alone and is incomplete. The sample records about 1 million clones, about three quarters being singletons. Sequencing was performed on memory CD4+ T cells sorted from blood. Subset described: CD45RA-negative fraction. The rearrangement links TRBV6-1 to TRBJ2-3, with 7 bases lining up with TRBD2. The TCR originated in a man aged 18 to 29 in good health. The CDR3 nucleotides are TGTGCCAGCAGTGCCCGGGACTACCTTAGCACAGATACGCAGTATTTT. Its protein is CASSARDYLSTDTQYF.